The present entry profiles one TCR beta chain with its context. No antigen is known for it. Trimming took off 0 bases at V and 4 bases at J, with 13 bases between the two ends. The length of the CDR3 is 16 residues. Germline CDR1 is SGHTA and CDR2 is FQGNSA. Clones were read by immunoSEQ multiplex PCR, and TCRdb kept only the in-frame ones, dropping some. Here the sample spans under 50,000 clones, over 70% being singletons. The sample is drawn from a study of memory B cells and T cells in multiple sclerosis. Findings of the study overall: Normalization was needed because clone-set size differences affected shared clonotype counts.

After stimulus-free culture, autoproliferating CFSE-dim and non-proliferating CFSE-high T cells were sequenced separately. Approximately 5x10^7 CFSE-labeled PBMCs were cultured six to seven days unstimulated, then replicate wells were pooled. Sequencing was performed on PBMCs from blood kept in culture. The receptor was derived from a human donor with multiple sclerosis. The rearrangement joins TRBV7-2 to TRBJ1-3; D unresolved. The CDR3 loop is CASSLALAGFGNTIYF. DNA for the CDR3: TGTGCCAGCAGCTTAGCTTTAGCGGGGTTCGGAAACACCATATATTTT. The entire variable domain, with the rest obtained from reference TRBV7-2 and TRBJ1-3, is as follows: GAGVSQSPSNKVTEKGKDVELRCDPISGHTALYWYRQSLGQGLEFLIYFQGNSAPDKSGLPSDRFSAERTGGSVSTLTIQRTQQEDSAVYLCASSLALAGFGNTIYFGEGSWLTVV.